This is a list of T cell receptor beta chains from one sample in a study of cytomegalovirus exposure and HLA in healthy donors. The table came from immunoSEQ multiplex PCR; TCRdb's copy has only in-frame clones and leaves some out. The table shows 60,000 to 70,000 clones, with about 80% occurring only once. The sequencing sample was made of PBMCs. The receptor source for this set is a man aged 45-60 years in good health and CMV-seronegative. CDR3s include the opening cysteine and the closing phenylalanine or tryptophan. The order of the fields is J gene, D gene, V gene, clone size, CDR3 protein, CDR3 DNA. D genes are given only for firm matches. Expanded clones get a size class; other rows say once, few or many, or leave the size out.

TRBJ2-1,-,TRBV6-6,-,CASSYPTDNEQFF,TGTGCCAGCAGTTACCCCACGGACAATGAGCAGTTCTTC
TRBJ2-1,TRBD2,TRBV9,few,CASSGAGLAGYNEQFF,TGTGCCAGCAGCGGAGCTGGACTAGCAGGCTACAATGAGCAGTTCTTC
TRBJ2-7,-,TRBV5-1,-,CASSFTQGYEQYF,TGCGCCAGCAGCTTCACGCAGGGCTACGAGCAGTACTTC
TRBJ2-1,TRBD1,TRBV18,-,CASSRGTGAYNEQFF,TGTGCCAGCTCACGGGGGACAGGAGCCTACAATGAGCAGTTCTTC
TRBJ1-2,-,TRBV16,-,CASSQSTVGYYGYTF,TGTGCCAGCAGCCAATCCACAGTGGGTTACTATGGCTACACCTTC
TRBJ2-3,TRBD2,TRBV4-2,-,CASSPGETSGLLVNTQYF,TGTGCCAGCAGCCCTGGAGAGACTAGCGGCTTACTCGTAAATACGCAGTATTTT
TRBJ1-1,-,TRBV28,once,CASHAPGGGAEAFF,TGTGCCAGCCACGCCCCAGGAGGAGGGGCTGAAGCTTTCTTT
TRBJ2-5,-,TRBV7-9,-,CASSNRELAGETQYF,TGTGCCAGCAGCAACCGGGAGCTCGCCGGGGAGACCCAGTACTTC
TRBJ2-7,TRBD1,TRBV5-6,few,CASSLVTGGEQYF,TGTGCCAGCAGCTTGGTGACAGGGGGCGAGCAGTACTTC
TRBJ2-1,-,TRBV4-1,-,CASSETQGIDNEQFF,TGCGCCAGCAGCGAAACACAGGGTATCGACAATGAGCAGTTCTTC
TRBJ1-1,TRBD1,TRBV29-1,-,CSVSTGVNTEAFF,TGCAGCGTGTCGACAGGGGTCAACACTGAAGCTTTCTTT
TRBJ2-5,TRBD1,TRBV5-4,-,CASRGQNQETQYF,TGTGCCAGCAGGGGACAGAATCAAGAGACCCAGTACTTC
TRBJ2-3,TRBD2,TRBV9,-,CASSDYGTSGGAGGTDTQYF,TGTGCCAGCAGCGACTACGGGACTAGCGGGGGGGCGGGCGGCACAGATACGCAGTATTTT
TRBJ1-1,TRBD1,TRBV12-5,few,CASGPPRGTVNTEAFF,TGTGCTAGTGGTCCTCCCAGGGGGACGGTGAACACTGAAGCTTTCTTT
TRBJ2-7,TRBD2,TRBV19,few,CASSIVAGTYEQYF,TGTGCCAGTAGTATTGTAGCGGGTACCTACGAGCAGTACTTC
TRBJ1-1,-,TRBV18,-,CASSPEGGTEAFF,TGTGCCAGCTCACCAGAGGGCGGGACTGAAGCTTTCTTT
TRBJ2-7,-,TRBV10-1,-,CASSVCEQYF,TGCGCCAGCAGTGTATGCGAGCAGTACTTC
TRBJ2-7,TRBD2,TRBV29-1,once,CSVLNAGGFEQYF,TGCAGCGTCCTCAACGCGGGAGGCTTCGAGCAGTACTTC
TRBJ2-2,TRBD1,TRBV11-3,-,CASSLAGQGTGELFF,TGTGCCAGCAGCTTAGCGGGACAGGGGACCGGGGAGCTGTTTTTT
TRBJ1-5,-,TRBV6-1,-,CATAGQYSNQPQHF,TGTGCCACGGCAGGGCAGTATAGCAATCAGCCCCAGCATTTT
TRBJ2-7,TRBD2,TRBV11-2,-,CASSYLAGSGEQYF,TGTGCCAGCAGCTATTTAGCGGGATCCGGCGAGCAGTACTTC
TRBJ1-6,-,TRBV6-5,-,CASSYSWRNSPLHF,TGTGCCAGCAGTTACTCGTGGAGGAATTCACCCCTCCACTTT
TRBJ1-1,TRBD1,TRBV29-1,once,CSVGDSENTEAFF,TGCAGCGTCGGGGACAGTGAAAACACTGAAGCTTTCTTT
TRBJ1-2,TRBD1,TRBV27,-,CASSSRTGGGGGYTF,TGTGCCAGCAGCTCCAGAACAGGGGGCGGCGGAGGCTACACCTTC
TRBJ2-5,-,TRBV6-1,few,CASSVQGQETQYF,TGTGCCAGCAGTGTACAGGGCCAAGAGACCCAGTACTTC
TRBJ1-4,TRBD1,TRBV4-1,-,CASSSTEGAREKLFF,TGCGCCAGCAGTTCAACGGAGGGGGCGCGTGAAAAACTGTTTTTT
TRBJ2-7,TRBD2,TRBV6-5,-,CASSYSNGGAGVEQYF,TGTGCCAGCAGTTACTCGAACGGGGGGGCTGGCGTCGAGCAGTACTTC
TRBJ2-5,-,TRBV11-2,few,CASSLVEGQSLRGETQYF,TGTGCCAGCAGCTTAGTCGAGGGCCAGTCCCTGAGGGGGGAGACCCAGTACTTC
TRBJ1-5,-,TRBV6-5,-,CASSYLGNQPQHF,TGTGCCAGCAGTTACCTAGGTAATCAGCCCCAGCATTTT
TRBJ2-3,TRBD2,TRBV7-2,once,CASRSGGSLQYF,TGTGCCAGCAGATCGGGGGGGAGCCTGCAGTATTTT
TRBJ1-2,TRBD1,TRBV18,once,CASSPSGRGDGYTF,TGTGCCAGCTCACCATCGGGCAGGGGGGATGGCTACACCTTC
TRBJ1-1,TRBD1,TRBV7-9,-,CASSLWTGGRHTEAFF,TGTGCCAGCAGCTTATGGACAGGGGGCCGGCACACTGAAGCTTTCTTT
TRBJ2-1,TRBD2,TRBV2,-,CASRFTSGGDEQFF,TGTGCCAGCAGGTTCACTAGCGGGGGGGATGAGCAGTTCTTC
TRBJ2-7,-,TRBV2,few,CASSEGRGDPYEQYF,TGTGCCAGCAGTGAAGGCAGGGGCGATCCTTACGAGCAGTACTTC
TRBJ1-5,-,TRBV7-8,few,CASSLGRLFDQPQHF,TGTGCCAGCAGCTTAGGCAGACTATTCGATCAGCCCCAGCATTTT
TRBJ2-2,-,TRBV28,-,CASSIQETLTTTGELFF,TGTGCCAGCAGTATTCAAGAGACATTAACCACCACCGGGGAGCTGTTTTTT
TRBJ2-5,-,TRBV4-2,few,CASSPSSGTALRYF,TGTGCCAGCAGCCCCTCTAGTGGGACTGCTCTTCGGTACTTC
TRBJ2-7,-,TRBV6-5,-,CASSYSNRPKGEQYF,TGTGCCAGCAGTTACTCGAACAGGCCGAAGGGCGAGCAGTACTTC
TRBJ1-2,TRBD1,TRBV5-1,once,CASSFTGAENYGYTF,TGCGCCAGCAGTTTTACAGGGGCCGAGAACTATGGCTACACCTTC
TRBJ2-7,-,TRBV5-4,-,CASSLDYSEQYF,TGTGCCAGCAGCTTGGACTATTCCGAGCAGTACTTC
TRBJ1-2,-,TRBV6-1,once,CASSEAISYSYTF,TGTGCCAGCAGTGAAGCGATCAGTTATAGCTACACCTTC
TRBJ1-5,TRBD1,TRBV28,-,CASRPNRDRGYGAHQPQHF,TGTGCCAGCAGGCCTAACCGGGACAGGGGATACGGGGCACATCAGCCCCAGCATTTT
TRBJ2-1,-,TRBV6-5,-,CASSRGGGEQFF,TGTGCCAGCAGCCGAGGGGGGGGTGAGCAGTTCTTC
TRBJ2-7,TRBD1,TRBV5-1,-,CASSLRDSHYEQYF,TGCGCCAGCAGCTTGCGGGACAGCCACTACGAGCAGTACTTC
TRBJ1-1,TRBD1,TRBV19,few,CASSLKGATEAFF,TGTGCCAGTAGTTTAAAGGGGGCCACTGAAGCTTTCTTT
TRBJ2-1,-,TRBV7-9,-,CASSLAGLVPEQFF,TGTGCCAGCAGCTTAGCGGGGCTAGTTCCCGAGCAGTTCTTC
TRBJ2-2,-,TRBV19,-,CASSKANQEELFF,TGTGCCAGTAGTAAGGCAAATCAGGAGGAGCTGTTTTTT
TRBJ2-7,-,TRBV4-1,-,CASSQDSRYEQYF,TGCGCCAGCAGCCAAGATAGTCGCTACGAGCAGTACTTC
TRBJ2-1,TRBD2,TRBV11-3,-,CASSLREGRQFF,TGTGCCAGCAGCTTGCGGGAGGGCCGACAGTTCTTC
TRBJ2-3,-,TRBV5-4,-,CASSLVWSQDTQYF,TGTGCCAGCAGCTTAGTTTGGTCTCAGGATACGCAGTATTTT
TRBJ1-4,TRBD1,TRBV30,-,CACHDRAGEKLFF,TGTGCCTGCCATGACAGGGCGGGTGAAAAACTGTTTTTT
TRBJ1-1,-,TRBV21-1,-,CASSNPRQGRNTEAFF,TGTGCCAGCAGCAACCCAAGACAGGGGAGGAACACTGAAGCTTTCTTT
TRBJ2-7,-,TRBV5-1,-,CASSLVVAGEQYF,TGCGCCAGCAGCTTGGTGGTAGCTGGCGAGCAGTACTTC
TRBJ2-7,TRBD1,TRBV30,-,CAWRPWTGTYEQYF,TGTGCCTGGAGACCATGGACAGGGACCTACGAGCAGTACTTC
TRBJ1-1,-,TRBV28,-,CASSLILTATEAFF,TGTGCCAGCAGTTTGATTTTGACAGCAACTGAAGCTTTCTTT
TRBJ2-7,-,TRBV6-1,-,CASSDLSRFYEQYF,TGTGCCAGCAGTGACCTAAGCAGGTTCTACGAGCAGTACTTC
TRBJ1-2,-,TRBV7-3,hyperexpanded,CASSTMTGEDYGYTF,TGTGCCAGCAGCACAATGACAGGAGAAGACTATGGCTACACCTTC